This T cell receptor beta chain was documented in a study of spatial heterogeneity in lung cancer. Looking at the study overall: Unique TCR and UMI combinations averaged more than ten appearances each in raw reads.

There are many counts of this clonotype. V was clipped by 5 bases and J by 3 bases, with 8 bases between them. The CDR3 totals 13 residues. Germline V lookup: CDR1 GTSNPN, CDR2 SVGIG (reference sequence). Time point: sample taken at primary tumor resection. From tumor, nontumor lung or frozen PBMC, whole RNA was taken unsorted for sequencing. TCRdb re-called the 5' RACE reads with MiXCR, one entry per CDR3 protein. This table has about 21,000 distinct CDR3 sequences, approximately 4.5% appearing once. The chain couples TRBV30 to TRBJ1-6; D is ambiguous. Material: PBMCs, obtained at surgery. The sequence derives from a male donor with early-stage non-small cell lung cancer. The CDR3 loop reads CAWGRFYNSPLHF. DNA for the CDR3: TGTGCCTGGGGACGGTTCTATAATTCACCCCTCCACTTT.